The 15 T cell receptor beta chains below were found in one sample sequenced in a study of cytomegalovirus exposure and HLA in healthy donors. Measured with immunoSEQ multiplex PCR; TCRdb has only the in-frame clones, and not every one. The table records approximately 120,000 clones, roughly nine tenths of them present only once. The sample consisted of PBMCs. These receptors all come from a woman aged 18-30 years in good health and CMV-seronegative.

The CDR3 is CASRGLAGKTGELFF. The CDR3 DNA follows: TGTGCCAGCAGGGGACTAGCGGGAAAAACCGGGGAGCTGTTTTTT. This sequence joins TRBV27 and TRBJ2-2; 13 positions agree with TRBD2. Germline values: CDR1 MNHEY, CDR2 SMNVEV (reference sequence). Unmatched junction bases numbered 3, after V lost 6 bases and J lost 5 bases. The CDR3 length is 15 residues.

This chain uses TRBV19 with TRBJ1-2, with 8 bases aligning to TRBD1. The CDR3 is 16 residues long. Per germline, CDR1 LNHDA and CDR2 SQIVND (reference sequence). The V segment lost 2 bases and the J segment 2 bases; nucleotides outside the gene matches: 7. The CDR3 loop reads CASSIPGGDPNYGYTF. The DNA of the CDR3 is TGTGCCAGTAGTATACCAGGGGGCGATCCAAACTATGGCTACACCTTC.

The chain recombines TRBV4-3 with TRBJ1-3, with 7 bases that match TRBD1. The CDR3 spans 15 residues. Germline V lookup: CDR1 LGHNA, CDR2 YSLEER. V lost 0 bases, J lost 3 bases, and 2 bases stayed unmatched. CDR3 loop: CASSQDGDSGNTIYF. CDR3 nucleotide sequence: TGCGCCAGCAGCCAAGATGGGGACAGTGGAAACACCATATATTTT.

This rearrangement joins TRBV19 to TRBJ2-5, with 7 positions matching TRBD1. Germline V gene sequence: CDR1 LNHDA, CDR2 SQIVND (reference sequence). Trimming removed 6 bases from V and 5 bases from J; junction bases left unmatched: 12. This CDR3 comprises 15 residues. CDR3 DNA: TGTGCCAGTAGGAAAAAAGGGGTCAGGGGGGAGACCCAGTACTTC. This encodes CASRKKGVRGETQYF. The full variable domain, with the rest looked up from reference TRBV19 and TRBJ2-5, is DGGITQSPKYLFRKEGQNVTLSCEQNLNHDAMYWYRQDPGQGLRLIYYSQIVNDFQKGDIAEGYSVSREKKESFPLTVTSAQKNPTAFYLCASRKKGVRGETQYFGPGTRLLVL.

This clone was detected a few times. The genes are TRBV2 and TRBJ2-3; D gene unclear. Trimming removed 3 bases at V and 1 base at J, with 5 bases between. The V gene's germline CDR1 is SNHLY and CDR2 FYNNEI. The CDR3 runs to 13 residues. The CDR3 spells CASSELGTDTQYF. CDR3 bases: TGTGCCAGCAGTGAGCTAGGCACAGATACGCAGTATTTT.

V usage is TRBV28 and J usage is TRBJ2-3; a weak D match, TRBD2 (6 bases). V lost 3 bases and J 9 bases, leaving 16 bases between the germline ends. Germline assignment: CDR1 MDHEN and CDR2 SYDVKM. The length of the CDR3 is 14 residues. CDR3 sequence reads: CASSLSGTGETQYF. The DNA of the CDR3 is TGTGCCAGCAGTTTGTCGGGGACGGGGGAGACGCAGTATTTT. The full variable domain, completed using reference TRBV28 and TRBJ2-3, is DVKVTQSSRYLVKRTGEKVFLECVQDMDHENMFWYRQDPGLGLRLIYFSYDVKMKEKGDIPEGYSVSREKKERFSLILESASTNQTSMYLCASSLSGTGETQYFGPGTRLTVL.

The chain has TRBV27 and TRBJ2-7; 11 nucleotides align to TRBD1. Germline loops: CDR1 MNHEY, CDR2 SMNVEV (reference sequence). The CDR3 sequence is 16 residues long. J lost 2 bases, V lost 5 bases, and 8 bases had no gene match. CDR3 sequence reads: CASSNGAGQGAYEQYF. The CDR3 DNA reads TGTGCCAGCAGTAATGGGGCGGGACAGGGGGCCTACGAGCAGTACTTC.

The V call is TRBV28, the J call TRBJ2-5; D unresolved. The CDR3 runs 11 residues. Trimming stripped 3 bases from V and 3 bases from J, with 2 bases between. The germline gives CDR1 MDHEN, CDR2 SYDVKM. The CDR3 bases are TGTGCCAGCAGTTTTAAAGAGACCCAGTACTTC. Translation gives CASSFKETQYF.

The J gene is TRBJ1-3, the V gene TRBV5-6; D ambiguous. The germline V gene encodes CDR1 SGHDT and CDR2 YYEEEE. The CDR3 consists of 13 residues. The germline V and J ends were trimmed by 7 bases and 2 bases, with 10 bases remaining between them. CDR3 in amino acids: CASGSGAGNTIYF. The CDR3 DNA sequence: TGTGCCAGCGGGTCCGGGGCTGGAAACACCATATATTTT.

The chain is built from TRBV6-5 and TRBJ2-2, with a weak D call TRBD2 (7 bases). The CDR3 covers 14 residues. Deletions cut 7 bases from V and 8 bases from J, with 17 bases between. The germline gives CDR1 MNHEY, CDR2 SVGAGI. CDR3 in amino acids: CASKIGGGGGELFF. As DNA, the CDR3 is TGTGCCAGCAAAATAGGGGGAGGGGGAGGGGAGCTGTTTTTT.

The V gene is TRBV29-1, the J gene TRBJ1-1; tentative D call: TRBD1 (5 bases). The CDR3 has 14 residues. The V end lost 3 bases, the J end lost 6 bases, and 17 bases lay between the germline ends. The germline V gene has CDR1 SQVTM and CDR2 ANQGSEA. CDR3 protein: CSVEGRGGTPEAFF. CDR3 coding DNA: TGCAGCGTTGAGGGTCGGGGAGGGACCCCTGAAGCTTTCTTT.

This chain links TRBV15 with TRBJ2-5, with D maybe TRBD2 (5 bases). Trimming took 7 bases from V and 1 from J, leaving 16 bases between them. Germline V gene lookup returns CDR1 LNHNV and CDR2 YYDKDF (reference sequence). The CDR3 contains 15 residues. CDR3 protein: CATILGSEAQETQYF. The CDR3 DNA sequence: TGTGCCACCATCCTAGGGTCGGAGGCCCAAGAGACCCAGTACTTC.

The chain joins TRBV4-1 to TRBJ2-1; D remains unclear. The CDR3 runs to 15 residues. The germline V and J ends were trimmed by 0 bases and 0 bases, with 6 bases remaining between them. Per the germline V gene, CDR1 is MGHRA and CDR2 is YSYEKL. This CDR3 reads CASSQDWSSYNEQFF. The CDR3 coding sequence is TGCGCCAGCAGCCAAGACTGGAGCTCCTACAATGAGCAGTTCTTC.

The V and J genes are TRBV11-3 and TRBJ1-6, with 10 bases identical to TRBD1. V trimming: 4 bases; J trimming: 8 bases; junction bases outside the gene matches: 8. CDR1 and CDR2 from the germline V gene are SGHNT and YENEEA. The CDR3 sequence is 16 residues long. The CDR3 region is CASSSTSGTGDSPLHF. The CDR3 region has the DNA TGTGCCAGCAGCTCGACTTCAGGGACAGGGGATTCACCCCTCCACTTT.

CDR3 nucleotides: TGTGCCAGCACTGGGGGCAGGGAAGACACTGAAGCTTTCTTT. Amino acids: CASTGGREDTEAFF. The chain uses TRBV28 and TRBJ1-1, with D possibly being TRBD1 (6 bases). The CDR3 has 14 residues. Germline V gene data show CDR1 as MDHEN and CDR2 as SYDVKM. V was clipped by 7 bases and J by 3 bases, with 15 bases between them.